A single sample gave rise to the 22 T cell receptor beta chains below, sequenced in a study of shared clonotypes between healthy human individuals. Naive CD8 cells were CD45RO-negative, positively selected for CCR7, excluding terminally differentiated effector memory CD45RA+ cells. Generated by immunoSEQ multiplex PCR, the TCRdb table keeps only in-frame clones and is missing some. The sample gives about 650,000 clones, roughly 95% of which show up once; 0.085% to 0.11% is in the top ten. Sequencing was carried out using naive CD8+ T cells sorted from blood. The receptors come from a woman between 25 and 40 years old in good health.

The DNA for the CDR3 is TGCGCCAGCAGCTTAAGAACTGCTAATGATGAGCAGTTCTTC. It yields the protein CASSLRTANDEQFF. The chain uses TRBV4-1 and TRBJ2-1; D not certain. The CDR3 consists of 14 residues. Germline CDR1 is MGHRA and CDR2 is YSYEKL. Deletions cut 5 bases from V and 8 bases from J, with 16 bases between.

The gene calls are TRBV5-4 and TRBJ2-2, with 9 bases lining up with TRBD2. CDR3 size: 16 residues. Germline CDR1 is SGHNT and CDR2 is YYREEE (reference sequence). V was clipped by 4 bases and J by 1 base; unmatched bases: 5. As DNA, the CDR3 is TGTGCCAGCAGCACGCCTAGCGGGATGAACACCGGGGAGCTGTTTTTT. Translating it yields CASSTPSGMNTGELFF.

The V and J genes are TRBV4-1 and TRBJ2-5, with a possible D match to TRBD2 (6 bases). The J call may not be correct, given that the DNA end is closer to TRBJ2-7. Germline V gives CDR1 MGHRA, CDR2 YSYEKL. This CDR3 contains 15 residues. The CDR3 loop reads CASSQFKGGNYEQYF. Here the CDR3 DNA reads TGCGCCAGCAGCCAGTTTAAGGGAGGAAACTACGAGCAGTACTTC.

J is TRBJ1-2 and V is TRBV27, with a possible D match to TRBD1 (5 bases). V was pared by 4 bases and J by 1 base, with 10 bases between. This CDR3 region has 14 residues. CDR1 is MNHEY, CDR2 SMNVEV, per germline (reference sequence). This CDR3 is CASSSLGGNYGYTF. CDR3 nucleotide sequence: TGTGCCAGCAGTTCCCTCGGGGGTAACTATGGCTACACCTTC.

CDR3 loop: CASSLSYNEQYF. For the CDR3, the DNA is TGCGCCAGCAGCTTATCGTATAACGAGCAGTACTTC. V usage is TRBV5-1 and J usage is TRBJ2-7; D is ambiguous. The V gene lost 2 bases and the J gene lost 5 bases, with 8 bases spanning the gap. This CDR3 has 12 amino acids. Germline values: CDR1 SGHRS, CDR2 YFSETQ. The complete variable domain, with remaining parts taken from reference TRBV5-1 and TRBJ2-7, reads KAGVTQTPRYLIKTRGQQVTLSCSPISGHRSVSWYQQTPGQGLQFLFEYFSETQRNKGNFPGRFSGRQFSNSRSEMNVSTLELGDSALYLCASSLSYNEQYFGPGTRLTVT.

The rearrangement joins TRBV7-9 to TRBJ2-1; D unresolved. The germline gives CDR1 SEHNR, CDR2 FQNEAQ (reference sequence). The V end was cut by 3 bases, the J end by 5 bases, with 8 bases between. CDR3 length equals 13 residues. The CDR3 DNA reads as TGTGCCAGCAGCTTTCAAAGCAACAATGAGCAGTTCTTC. Its translation is CASSFQSNNEQFF.

This sequence joins TRBV5-6 and TRBJ1-2; TRBD1 matches at 8 bases. Trimming at V came to 4 bases and at J to 2 bases, leaving 16 bases not matched to a gene. Per germline, CDR1 SGHDT and CDR2 YYEEEE. This CDR3 is built from 18 residues. Here the CDR3 reads CASSVIPDREDFNYGYTF. The DNA for the CDR3 is TGTGCCAGCAGCGTCATCCCGGACAGGGAAGATTTCAACTATGGCTACACCTTC.

The chain employs TRBV18 and TRBJ1-4, with 7 positions matching TRBD1. There are 16 residues in the CDR3. The V gene's germline CDR1 is KGHSH and CDR2 LQKENI. Unmatched junction bases numbered 6, after V lost 1 base and J lost 4 bases. DNA for the CDR3: TGTGCCAGCTCACCACTCGCCGGGACAGTTAATGAAAAACTGTTTTTT. It yields the protein CASSPLAGTVNEKLFF.

The V gene is TRBV12-5, the J gene TRBJ2-5; 10 bases are shared with TRBD1. This CDR3 has 15 residues. The V gene's germline CDR1 is LGHNT and CDR2 FRNRAP. Trimming removed 1 base from V and 4 bases from J; junction bases left unmatched: 3. The CDR3 spells CASGLGDRGRETQYF. The CDR3, as DNA: TGTGCTAGTGGTTTGGGAGACAGGGGGCGAGAGACCCAGTACTTC.

CDR3 sequence (DNA): TGTGCCAGCAGTCCAGGGTGGGGGGGCACTGAAGCTTTCTTT. Amino acids: CASSPGWGGTEAFF. The genes are TRBV27 and TRBJ1-1; TRBD1 might be the D (5 bases). The CDR3 runs to 14 residues. V dropped 5 bases and J dropped 4 bases, with 14 bases sitting between them. In germline, CDR1 is MNHEY, CDR2 SMNVEV (reference sequence).

The chain joins TRBV5-1 to TRBJ2-2; D ambiguous. The CDR3 length is 15 residues. Germline V CDR1 and CDR2: SGHRS, YFSETQ. Deletions cut 1 base from V and 7 bases from J, with 14 bases between. The CDR3 coding sequence is TGCGCCAGCAGCTTGAGGACCCTCCGAGGCGGGGAGCTGTTTTTT. Translation: CASSLRTLRGGELFF.

The chain links TRBV25-1 to TRBJ2-7, with a weak D call TRBD1 (6 bases). Trimming took off 10 bases at V and 3 bases at J, with 16 bases between the two ends. In germline, CDR1 is MGHDK, CDR2 SYGVNS. The CDR3 consists of 13 residues. The CDR3 DNA reads as TGTGCCACCAAGAGACAGGACCACTACGAGCAGTACTTC. This sequence encodes CATKRQDHYEQYF.

The V gene is TRBV5-3, the J gene TRBJ2-7; 8 bases are a match to TRBD2. TRBV5-3 is labeled an ORF, and its function is uncertain. V was clipped by 2 bases and J by 1 base; unmatched bases: 17. This CDR3 comprises 19 residues. In DNA, the CDR3 is TGTGCCAGAAGCTTAGGAGAAGCGGGAGTCAGAAGGCAATCCTACGAGCAGTACTTC. The encoded protein is CARSLGEAGVRRQSYEQYF.

V is TRBV13 and J is TRBJ2-5; TRBD2 aligns across 11 bases. V shed 4 bases and J 5 bases; nucleotides not matched to a gene: 6. The length of the CDR3 is 15 residues. CDR1 is PRHDT, CDR2 FYEKMQ, per germline (reference sequence). As DNA, the CDR3 is TGTGCCAGCAGCTCCACTAGCGGGAGTGTGGAGACCCAGTACTTC. Its protein product is CASSSTSGSVETQYF. Full variable domain (remainder filled in from reference TRBV13 and TRBJ2-5): AAGVIQSPRHLIKEKRETATLKCYPIPRHDTVYWYQQGPGQDPQFLISFYEKMQSDKGSIPDRFSAQQFSDYHSELNMSSLELGDSALYFCASSSTSGSVETQYFGPGTRLLVL.

This chain links TRBV27 with TRBJ1-1; D may be TRBD1 (5 bases). The CDR3 has 11 residues. V was pared by 6 bases and J by 11 bases, with 13 bases between. The germline V gene has CDR1 MNHEY and CDR2 SMNVEV (reference sequence). This CDR3 reads CASREGLRAFF. CDR3 nucleotide sequence: TGTGCCAGCAGGGAGGGGCTCCGGGCTTTCTTT.

This clone is a singleton in its sample. The CDR3 coding sequence is TGTGCCAGCAGCGTAGGCGGGGTGACCTACGAGCAGTACTTC. Amino acid sequence: CASSVGGVTYEQYF. The chain recombines TRBV9 with TRBJ2-7, with D possibly matching TRBD2 (6 bases). V was cut by 0 bases and J by 2 bases, with 9 bases left in between. CDR1 is SGDLS and CDR2 is YYNGEE in the germline V gene. The CDR3 spans 14 residues.

J is TRBJ2-7 and V is TRBV19; weak D call: TRBD1 (6 bases). V lost 3 bases to trimming and J lost 2 bases, with 11 bases between them. Germline V gene sequence: CDR1 LNHDA, CDR2 SQIVND (reference sequence). This CDR3 region has 14 residues. CDR3 amino acids: CASSIVTGAYEQYF. The CDR3 DNA follows: TGTGCCAGTAGTATCGTGACAGGAGCCTACGAGCAGTACTTC.

Regarding this clone: The sample holds other DNA sequences that translate to the same CDR3. CDR3: CSVAATGELFF. CDR3 nucleotide sequence: TGCAGCGTTGCAGCCACCGGGGAGCTGTTTTTT. J is TRBJ2-2 and V is TRBV29-1; D is ambiguous. The CDR3 contains 11 residues. The V end lost 4 bases, the J end lost 4 bases, and 4 bases lay between the germline ends. Germline CDR1 is SQVTM and CDR2 is ANQGSEA.

This clone appeared once. The chain combines TRBV28 with TRBJ2-7, with D possibly being TRBD2 (5 bases). Trimming shortened V by 6 bases and J by 2 bases, and 17 bases separated the two germline ends. This CDR3 has 15 residues. The germline gives CDR1 MDHEN, CDR2 SYDVKM. In DNA form, the CDR3 reads TGTGCCAGCAGACCGGAGGCAGGCAGGACCTACGAGCAGTACTTC. Translating it yields CASRPEAGRTYEQYF.

The CDR3 DNA sequence: TGTGCCAGCAGCCAAGAGTTGCGGGAGTGGAGTTACAATGAGCAGTTCTTC. It translates to CASSQELREWSYNEQFF. The chain employs TRBV4-2 and TRBJ2-1, with 7 bases lining up with TRBD2. The J segment lost 4 bases and the V segment lost 0 bases, leaving 9 bases of the junction unmatched. From germline, CDR1 is LGHNA and CDR2 YNFKEQ. This CDR3 contains 17 residues.

In nucleotides, the CDR3 is TGTGCCAGCAGTATCACCAGTCGACTAACTGAGCAGTTCTTC. Its translation is CASSITSRLTEQFF. The chain carries TRBV27 and TRBJ2-1, with D perhaps TRBD2 (5 bases). The V end lost 5 bases, the J end lost 9 bases, and 17 bases lay between the germline ends. Looked up from germline, CDR1 is MNHEY and CDR2 is SMNVEV (reference sequence). The CDR3 has 14 amino acids.

The rearrangement links TRBV28 to TRBJ2-2; 9 nucleotides match TRBD1. V lost 6 bases to trimming and J lost 6 bases; unmatched junction nucleotides: 8. The CDR3 consists of 15 residues. CDR1 and CDR2 from the germline V gene are MDHEN and SYDVKM. Here the CDR3 DNA reads TGTGCCAGCAGCCGGGACAGGGAGTACGCCGGGGAGCTGTTTTTT. Its translation: CASSRDREYAGELFF. The complete variable domain, with remaining parts taken from reference TRBV28 and TRBJ2-2, reads DVKVTQSSRYLVKRTGEKVFLECVQDMDHENMFWYRQDPGLGLRLIYFSYDVKMKEKGDIPEGYSVSREKKERFSLILESASTNQTSMYLCASSRDREYAGELFFGEGSRLTVL.